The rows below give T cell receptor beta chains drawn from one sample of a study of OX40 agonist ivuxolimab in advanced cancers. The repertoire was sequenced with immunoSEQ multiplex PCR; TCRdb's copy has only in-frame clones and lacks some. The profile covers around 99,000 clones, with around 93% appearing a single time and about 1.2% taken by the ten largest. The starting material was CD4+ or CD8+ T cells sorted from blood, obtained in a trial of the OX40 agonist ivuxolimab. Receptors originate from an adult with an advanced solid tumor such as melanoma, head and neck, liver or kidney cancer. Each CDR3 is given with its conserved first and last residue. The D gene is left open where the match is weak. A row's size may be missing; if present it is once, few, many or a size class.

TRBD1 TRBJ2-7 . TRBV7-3 TGTGCCAGCAGCTTATCTGGACAGGGGGACGAGCAGTACTTC CASSLSGQGDEQYF
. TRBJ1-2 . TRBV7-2 TGTGCCAGCAGCCTGGGGGTATCGGCAGGGCTCTACACCTTC CASSLGVSAGLYTF
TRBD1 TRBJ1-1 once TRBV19 TGTGCCAGTACCTACGACAGGGGGGGGACTGAAGCTTTCTTT CASTYDRGGTEAFF
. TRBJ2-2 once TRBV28 TGTGCCAGCAGTTTACACGGTCCGAACACCGGGGAGCTGTTTTTT CASSLHGPNTGELFF
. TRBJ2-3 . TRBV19 TGTGCCAGTAGCTTCGCCGGGACTAGCACAGATACGCAGTATTTT CASSFAGTSTDTQYF
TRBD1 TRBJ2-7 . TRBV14 TGTGCCAGCAGCCTCCGGGACAGGCGAAACTACGAGCAGTACTTC CASSLRDRRNYEQYF
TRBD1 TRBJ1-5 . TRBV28 TGTGCCAGCAGTTTACACGGACAGGGTTTTCAGCCCCAGCATTTT CASSLHGQGFQPQHF
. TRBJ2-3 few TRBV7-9 TGTGCCAGCAGCTTAGAGGGCCTAACAGATACGCAGTATTTT CASSLEGLTDTQYF
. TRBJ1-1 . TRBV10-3 TGTGCCATCAGTGTGGAGGGAGGCTGGACTGAAGCCTTCTTT CAISVEGGWTEAFF
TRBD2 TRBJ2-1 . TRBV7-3 TGTGCCAGCAGCTTAAGCGGGGGAATCTACAATGAGCAGTTCTTC CASSLSGGIYNEQFF
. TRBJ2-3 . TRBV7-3 TGCGCCAGCAGCCAATTGGACATGGGGTTTAGCGCAGATACGCAGTATTTT CASSQLDMGFSADTQYF
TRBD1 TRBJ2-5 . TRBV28 TGTGCCAGCAGCCCTACAGGGGGCTCGGCAGAGACCCAGTACTTC CASSPTGGSAETQYF
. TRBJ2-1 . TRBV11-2 TGTGCCAGCAGCTTTTACCGGGCTTCTAACAATGAGCAGTTCTTC CASSFYRASNNEQFF
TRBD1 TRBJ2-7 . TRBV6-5 TGTGCCAGCAGATTTAGGACAGGGGGCACCTACGAGCAGTACTTC CASRFRTGGTYEQYF
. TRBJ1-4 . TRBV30 TGTGCCTGGAGTAGGGCAGGAGCGCGCGAAAAACTGTTTTTT CAWSRAGAREKLFF
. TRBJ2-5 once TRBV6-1 TGTGCCAGCAGTGAGGGGGAGGCGGTGACCCAGTACTTC CASSEGEAVTQYF
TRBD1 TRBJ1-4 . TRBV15 TGTGCCACCAGCAGGCCCGGGACAGATAATGAAAAACTGTTTTTT CATSRPGTDNEKLFF
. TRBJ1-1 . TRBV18 TGTGCCAGCTCACCAGCTACCCAGGGCACTGAAGCTTTCTTT CASSPATQGTEAFF
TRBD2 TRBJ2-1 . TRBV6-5 TGTGCCAGCAGTTACAGAGGACTAGCGGGGAAGAATGAGCAGTTCTTC CASSYRGLAGKNEQFF
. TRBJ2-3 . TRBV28 TGTGCCAGCACACTTCAAACAACAGATACGCAGTATTTT CASTLQTTDTQYF
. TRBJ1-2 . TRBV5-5 TGTGCCAGCAGCTTTACAGGGCACTCCGCAGGGGGCTACACCTTC CASSFTGHSAGGYTF
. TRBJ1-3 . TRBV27 TGTGCCAGCAGTCTAACCCCAGGGAATTGGGCTGGAAACACCATATATTTT CASSLTPGNWAGNTIYF
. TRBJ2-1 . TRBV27 TGTGCCAGCAATACAAGGTACAATGAGCAGTTCTTC CASNTRYNEQFF
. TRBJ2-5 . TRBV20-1 TGCAGTGTAGGGGGGCGGGAGACCCAGTACTTC CSVGGRETQYF
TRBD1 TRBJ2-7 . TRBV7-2 TGTGCCAGCAGCGTGGACAGGGGACTAAGGGAGCAGTACTTC CASSVDRGLREQYF
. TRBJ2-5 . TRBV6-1 TGTGCCAGCAGTGTTGCGGCCCAAGAGACCCAGTACTTC CASSVAAQETQYF
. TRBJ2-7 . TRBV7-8 TGTGCCAGCAGCTTGTGGGAGCACGGGTACGAGCAGTACTTC CASSLWEHGYEQYF